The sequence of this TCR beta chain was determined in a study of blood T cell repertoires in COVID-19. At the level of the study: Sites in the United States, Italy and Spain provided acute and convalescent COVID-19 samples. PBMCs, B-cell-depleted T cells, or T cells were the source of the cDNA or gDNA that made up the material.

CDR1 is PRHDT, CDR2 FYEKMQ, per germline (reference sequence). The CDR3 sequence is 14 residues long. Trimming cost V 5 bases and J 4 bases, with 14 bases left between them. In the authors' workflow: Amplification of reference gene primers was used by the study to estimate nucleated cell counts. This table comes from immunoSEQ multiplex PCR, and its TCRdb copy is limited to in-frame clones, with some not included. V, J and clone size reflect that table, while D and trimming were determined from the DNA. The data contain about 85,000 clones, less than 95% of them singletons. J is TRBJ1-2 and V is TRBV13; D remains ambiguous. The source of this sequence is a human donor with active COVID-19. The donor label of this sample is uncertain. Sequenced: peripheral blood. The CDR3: CASSPGPSLYGYTF. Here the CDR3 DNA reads TGTGCCAGCAGCCCGGGTCCTTCTCTCTATGGCTACACCTTC.